The 15 T cell receptor beta chains given below trace back to one sample, sequenced in a study of OX40 agonist ivuxolimab in advanced cancers. Clones were sequenced by immunoSEQ multiplex PCR, and TCRdb holds only the in-frame ones, with some missing. The repertoire holds 74,000 or so clones, with about 93% as singletons. The sequencing used CD4+ or CD8+ T cells sorted from blood, collected in a trial of the OX40 agonist ivuxolimab. These receptors came from an adult with an advanced solid tumor such as melanoma, head and neck, liver or kidney cancer.

This clone was found once. V and J are TRBV19 and TRBJ2-7; D unresolved. V lost 3 bases and J 0 bases, leaving 9 bases between the germline ends. Germline values: CDR1 LNHDA, CDR2 SQIVND (reference sequence). There are 14 residues in the CDR3. The CDR3 is CASSMRRNSYEQYF. DNA for the CDR3: TGTGCCAGTAGTATGCGACGGAACTCCTACGAGCAGTACTTC.

CDR3 amino acids: CASSSGTSGTLGGTQYF. CDR3 coding DNA: TGCGCCAGCAGCTCGGGGACTAGCGGGACCTTGGGTGGGACCCAGTACTTC. This sequence joins TRBV5-1 and TRBJ2-5, with 13 nucleotides matching TRBD2. The germline CDR1 and CDR2 sequences are SGHRS and YFSETQ. There are 17 residues in the CDR3. The J segment lost 7 bases and the V segment lost 3 bases, leaving 12 bases of the junction unmatched. Combining the CDR3 with reference TRBV5-1 and TRBJ2-5 gives the whole variable domain KAGVTQTPRYLIKTRGQQVTLSCSPISGHRSVSWYQQTPGQGLQFLFEYFSETQRNKGNFPGRFSGRQFSNSRSEMNVSTLELGDSALYLCASSSGTSGTLGGTQYFGPGTRLLVL.

This clone was counted once. The V gene is TRBV5-1, the J gene TRBJ2-7, with unresolved D. From germline, CDR1 is SGHRS and CDR2 YFSETQ. The CDR3 has 12 residues. V lost 1 base, J lost 5 bases, and 7 bases lay in between. The CDR3 DNA reads TGCGCCAGCAGCTTGATGGGGAACGAGCAGTACTTC. This codes for CASSLMGNEQYF.

The V gene is TRBV5-8, the J gene TRBJ2-7; D remains unclear. CDR1 and CDR2 from the germline V gene are SGHTS and YDEGEE. V lost 4 bases to trimming and J lost 2 bases, with 13 bases between them. The CDR3 length is 14 residues. CDR3 in amino acids: CASSPLGPAYEQYF. The CDR3 nucleotides read TGTGCCAGCAGCCCACTCGGACCCGCCTACGAGCAGTACTTC. Using reference TRBV5-8 and TRBJ2-7 for the parts outside the CDR3, the full variable domain is EAGVTQSPTHLIKTRGQQATLRCSPISGHTSVYWYQQALGLGLQFLLWYDEGEERNRGNFPPRFSGRQFPNYSSELNVNALELEDSALYLCASSPLGPAYEQYFGPGTRLTVT.

The V and J genes are TRBV30 and TRBJ1-1, with D perhaps matching TRBD1 (5 bases). The CDR3 contains 15 residues. Germline loops: CDR1 GTSNPN, CDR2 SVGIG (reference sequence). V was pared by 4 bases and J by 4 bases, with 19 bases between. The CDR3: CAWISRDPLGTEAFF. The CDR3 DNA sequence: TGTGCCTGGATCAGCCGGGACCCCCTGGGCACTGAAGCTTTCTTT. The full variable domain, with the rest looked up from reference TRBV30 and TRBJ1-1, is SQTIHQWPATLVQPVGSPLSLECTVEGTSNPNLYWYRQAAGRGLQLLFYSVGIGQISSEVPQNLSASRPQDRQFILSSKKLLLSDSGFYLCAWISRDPLGTEAFFGQGTRLTVV.

V usage is TRBV9 and J usage is TRBJ2-3; D remains unclear. Per the germline V gene, CDR1 is SGDLS and CDR2 is YYNGEE. Trimming left V 0 bases short and J 2 bases short, with 4 bases between. The CDR3 runs to 13 residues. The CDR3 loop reads CASSVVTTDTQYF. The CDR3 coding sequence is TGTGCCAGCAGCGTAGTGACCACAGATACGCAGTATTTT.

This clone was detected once. The chain is built from TRBV5-6 and TRBJ2-7, with TRBD1 identical over 10 bases. Germline values: CDR1 SGHDT, CDR2 YYEEEE. CDR3 length equals 15 residues. V lost 4 bases to trimming and J lost 6 bases; unmatched junction nucleotides: 10. The CDR3 nucleotides read TGTGCCAGCAGCACCCGGGACAGGGGCCCCCTCGAGCAGTACTTC. Its protein is CASSTRDRGPLEQYF.

The chain has TRBV6-5 and TRBJ2-7; 9 nucleotides line up with TRBD1. Germline V CDR1 and CDR2: MNHEY, SVGAGI. The trim removed 6 bases at V and 5 bases at J, leaving 2 bases unmatched. The CDR3 is 12 residues long. The CDR3 loop reads CASRQGAHEQYF. The CDR3, as DNA: TGTGCCAGCAGACAGGGGGCCCACGAGCAGTACTTC.

This chain joins TRBV30 and TRBJ1-1; 7 bases match TRBD1. The CDR3 is 13 residues long. J lost 5 bases, V lost 0 bases, and 3 bases had no gene match. The germline gives CDR1 GTSNPN, CDR2 SVGIG (reference sequence). In DNA form, the CDR3 reads TGTGCCTGGAGTGTACAACAGGGGACTGAAGCTTTCTTT. This codes for CAWSVQQGTEAFF.

The rearrangement joins TRBV10-3 to TRBJ1-3; 9 nucleotides line up with TRBD1. Germline loops: CDR1 ENHRY, CDR2 SYGVKD. V lost 5 bases, J lost 2 bases, and 1 base stayed unmatched. This CDR3 contains 14 residues. CDR3 sequence reads: CAISRQGAGNTIYF. CDR3 in DNA: TGTGCCATCAGTCGACAGGGGGCTGGAAACACCATATATTTT.

V usage is TRBV5-4 and J usage is TRBJ2-3, with a possible D match to TRBD1 (6 bases). The V gene's germline CDR1 is SGHNT and CDR2 YYREEE (reference sequence). Trimming stripped 0 bases from V and 2 bases from J, with 16 bases between. This CDR3 region has 17 residues. The CDR3 sequence is CASSLGGTFSSTDTQYF. CDR3 DNA: TGTGCCAGCAGCTTGGGGGGGACATTTAGTTCCACAGATACGCAGTATTTT.

The chain recombines TRBV5-1 with TRBJ2-5, with 12 bases matching TRBD2. The germline gives CDR1 SGHRS, CDR2 YFSETQ. The CDR3 totals 16 residues. V trimming: 3 bases; J trimming: 3 bases; junction bases outside the gene matches: 6. The CDR3 protein is CASSSKGLAGEETQYF. CDR3 DNA: TGCGCCAGCAGCTCCAAGGGACTAGCGGGCGAAGAGACCCAGTACTTC.

The gene calls are TRBV9 and TRBJ2-7; a weak D match, TRBD1 (6 bases). CDR1 SGDLS and CDR2 YYNGEE come from the germline V gene. The V and J ends lost 3 bases and 1 base respectively, with 20 bases between them. There are 17 residues in the CDR3. CDR3 protein: CASSAFGVTGGSYEQYF. The CDR3 region has the DNA TGTGCCAGCAGCGCCTTCGGGGTGACAGGAGGTTCCTACGAGCAGTACTTC.

This rearrangement joins TRBV28 to TRBJ2-7; D is undetermined. The CDR3 has 14 residues. Trimming took off 5 bases at V and 3 bases at J, with 14 bases between the two ends. Per germline, CDR1 MDHEN and CDR2 SYDVKM. This CDR3 reads CASSPPYGDYEQYF. The CDR3 nucleotides read TGTGCCAGCAGTCCCCCCTATGGGGACTACGAGCAGTACTTC.

The V and J genes are TRBV30 and TRBJ2-7, with 10 positions matching TRBD1. CDR3 length: 15 residues. V was clipped by 4 bases and J by 2 bases; unmatched bases: 8. Germline assignment: CDR1 GTSNPN and CDR2 SVGIG (reference sequence). The CDR3 loop reads CAWTAGQGLPYEQYF. In nucleotides, the CDR3 is TGTGCCTGGACAGCGGGACAGGGGCTACCCTACGAGCAGTACTTC.